The rows below give T cell receptor beta chains drawn from one sample of a study of T cell responses to AZD1222 COVID-19 vaccine. The protocol was immunoSEQ multiplex PCR, while the TCRdb copy is restricted to in-frame clones and leaves out a portion. Counted here are 250,000 to 300,000 clones, 85% to 95% occurring once; the ten biggest clones make up roughly 0.6%. Sequencing used peripheral blood, obtained 28 days after the second AZD1222 dose. Receptors originate from an adult who received the AZD1222 COVID-19 vaccine. The CDR3 runs from the conserved cysteine through the conserved F or W. A D gene is named only where the DNA matches it firmly. Size values are once, few and many counts, or a class for expanded clones, and some rows have none.

TRBJ2-7 TRBD2 TRBV29-1 . TGCAGCGCCGTATTCAGCGGGGGCTACGAGCAGTACTTC CSAVFSGGYEQYF
TRBJ2-1 . TRBV5-1 . TGCGCCAGCAGCTTGGAGCTCAGCTCCTACAATGAGCAGTTCTTC CASSLELSSYNEQFF
TRBJ1-1 . TRBV6-5 . TGTGCCAGCAGTTACCTCCCCGGGGACACTGAAGCTTTCTTT CASSYLPGDTEAFF
TRBJ2-1 . TRBV6-2/TRBV6-3 . TGTGCCAGCAGCTCAAGGACCAGACAGCAGTTCTTC CASSSRTRQQFF
TRBJ1-1 . TRBV5-1 . TGCGCCAGCAGCTTGTCGGGCAGGGACACTGAAGCTTTCTTT CASSLSGRDTEAFF
TRBJ1-2 TRBD1 TRBV5-5 . TGTGCCAGCAGCCGGGGACAGCCTGGAGGGAACTATGGCTACACCTTC CASSRGQPGGNYGYTF
TRBJ2-1 TRBD2 TRBV7-8 . TGTGCCCGCAGCTTAAAGCGGGTAGCGGGAGGGAGGGATGAGCAGTTCTTC CARSLKRVAGGRDEQFF
TRBJ1-1 . TRBV2 . TGTGCCAGCGGGTCCGACAGAGGCACTGAAGCTTTCTTT CASGSDRGTEAFF
TRBJ2-7 TRBD1 TRBV10-3 . TGTGCCTTCCCGAGTTGGGACAGGAGGGTGTACGAGCAGTACTTC CAFPSWDRRVYEQYF
TRBJ2-7 TRBD2 TRBV28 . TGTGCCAGCAGTTTAAGAACTAGCGGGAGAGATTGGTACTTC CASSLRTSGRDWYF
TRBJ2-1 TRBD2 TRBV24-1 . TGTGCCACCAGTGACCTGACTAGCGGCTCCTACAATGAGCAGTTCTTC CATSDLTSGSYNEQFF
TRBJ1-4 TRBD1 TRBV6-5 once TGTGCCAGCAGTCAGGACAGGGGAGAAGGAAAACTGTTTTTT CASSQDRGEGKLFF
TRBJ1-6 TRBD1 TRBV3-1/TRBV3-2 . TGTGCCAGCAGTTCGGGACAGGGGGCTGCACCCCTCCACTTT CASSSGQGAAPLHF
TRBJ2-5 . TRBV9 . TGTGCCAGCAGCTCGCGGGACTACCAAGAGACCCAGTACTTC CASSSRDYQETQYF
TRBJ1-5 . TRBV12-3/TRBV12-4 . TGTGCCAGCACCTACGGAGGGCAGCCCCAGCATTTT CASTYGGQPQHF
TRBJ1-4 . TRBV7-9 . TGTGCCAGCAGTCCCGGCGGGGGGACTAATGAAAAACTGTTTTTT CASSPGGGTNEKLFF
TRBJ1-2 . TRBV7-9 . TGTGCCAGCAGCCGGGACGGAGGGGACTATGGCTACACCTTC CASSRDGGDYGYTF